This passage covers 19 T cell receptor beta chains from one sample sequenced in a study of T cell responses to AZD1222 COVID-19 vaccine. Only in-frame clones appear in the TCRdb table, and some are missing; sequencing was by immunoSEQ multiplex PCR. The sample gives 150,000 to 200,000 clones, 70% to 90% of which show up once; 5% to 7.5% is in the top ten. Source: peripheral blood, taken on day 0 of AZD1222 vaccination. The receptors derive from an adult in good health.

This clone has a single count. This sequence joins TRBV19 and TRBJ2-3; the D gene is possibly TRBD1 (6 bases). CDR3 length equals 14 residues. CDR1 LNHDA and CDR2 SQIVND come from the germline V gene (reference sequence). Trimming pared 3 bases from V and 4 bases from J, leaving 11 bases between. The CDR3 protein is CASSIGQGPDTQYF. The CDR3 DNA reads TGTGCCAGTAGTATTGGGCAGGGGCCAGATACGCAGTATTTT.

The J gene is TRBJ2-1, the V gene TRBV14; 9 positions match TRBD2. J was trimmed by 6 bases and V by 7 bases; bases with no gene match: 16. Germline values: CDR1 SGHDN, CDR2 FVKESK. The CDR3 extends over 17 amino acids. This CDR3 is CASKPLPIAGESNEQFF. CDR3 in DNA: TGTGCCAGCAAGCCCTTACCGATAGCGGGAGAATCCAATGAGCAGTTCTTC.

The chain joins TRBV18 to TRBJ2-5; no reliable D call. The V end was cut by 3 bases, the J end by 5 bases, with 7 bases between. Germline V gene data show CDR1 as KGHSH and CDR2 as LQKENI. The CDR3 contains 12 residues. The CDR3 DNA follows: TGTGCCAGCTCACCTTCTGGGGAGACCCAGTACTTC. As protein: CASSPSGETQYF.

This chain connects TRBV15 to TRBJ2-1, with TRBD2 identical over 7 bases. This CDR3 has 14 residues. With V trimmed by 5 bases and J by 2 bases, 3 bases remained unmatched. The germline gives CDR1 LNHNV, CDR2 YYDKDF (reference sequence). The CDR3 bases are TGTGCCACCAGCCCTAGCGGACCCTACAATGAGCAGTTCTTC. It is translated as CATSPSGPYNEQFF. Full variable domain (rest looked up from reference TRBV15 and TRBJ2-1): DAMVIQNPRYQVTQFGKPVTLSCSQTLNHNVMYWYQQKSSQAPKLLFHYYDKDFNNEADTPDNFQSRRPNTSFCFLDIRSPGLGDTAMYLCATSPSGPYNEQFFGPGTRLTVL.

The chain uses TRBV6-2 or TRBV6-3 and TRBJ2-3, with 10 bases lining up with TRBD1. Germline loops: CDR1 MNHEY, CDR2 SVGEGT. The CDR3 is 15 residues long. V trimming: 5 bases; J trimming: 4 bases; junction bases outside the gene matches: 6. The chain's CDR3 is CASSNRDRGSDTQYF. CDR3 coding DNA: TGTGCCAGCAGTAACCGGGACAGGGGCTCAGATACGCAGTATTTT.

The chain recombines TRBV6-5 with TRBJ1-3, with 9 bases fitting TRBD1. This CDR3 contains 15 residues. V gave up 10 bases and J gave up 0 bases; unmatched junction bases: 7. Germline values: CDR1 MNHEY, CDR2 SVGAGI. CDR3 sequence: CATNQGQGSGNTIYF. For the CDR3, the DNA is TGTGCCACCAACCAGGGACAGGGCTCTGGAAACACCATATATTTT.

The chain joins TRBV7-2 to TRBJ1-4, with D unclear. CDR1 is SGHTA and CDR2 is FQGNSA in the germline V gene. The CDR3 has 14 amino acids. V shed 5 bases and J shed 7 bases, with 14 bases lying between them. The CDR3 loop is CASSLDPQSEKLFF. CDR3 in DNA: TGTGCCAGCAGCCTTGACCCACAGAGTGAAAAACTGTTTTTT.

The chain uses TRBV28 and TRBJ2-7, with D possibly being TRBD1 or TRBD2 (6 bases each). Trimming took off 10 bases at V and 3 bases at J, with 22 bases between the two ends. The CDR3 runs to 15 residues. Germline CDR1 MDHEN, CDR2 SYDVKM. The CDR3 protein is CATRGGSSTGYEQYF. The CDR3 DNA is TGTGCCACCAGGGGAGGTAGCTCGACAGGCTACGAGCAGTACTTC.

This chain joins TRBV11-2 and TRBJ1-6; D might be TRBD1 (5 bases). The germline V gene has CDR1 SGHAT and CDR2 FQNNGV. Between the trimmed V and J ends, which lost 3 bases and 8 bases, there was a span of 11 bases. CDR3 length: 14 amino acids. This CDR3 reads CASSFTGNDSPLHF. The CDR3, as DNA: TGTGCCAGCAGCTTTACAGGAAATGATTCACCCCTCCACTTT.

The chain combines TRBV5-1 with TRBJ2-5; 10 nucleotides line up with TRBD1. Germline V gives CDR1 SGHRS, CDR2 YFSETQ. CDR3 size: 15 residues. Trimming cost V 4 bases and J 5 bases; bases outside gene matches: 8. The CDR3 loop reads CASSQGQGYSETQYF. The CDR3 nucleotides are TGCGCCAGCAGCCAGGGACAGGGGTATTCGGAGACCCAGTACTTC.

The sample holds a few counts of this clone. The V call is TRBV14, the J call TRBJ2-3; D is possibly TRBD1 or TRBD2 (5 bases each). The CDR3 has 14 amino acids. Germline assignment: CDR1 SGHDN and CDR2 FVKESK. V dropped 4 bases and J dropped 1 base, with 9 bases sitting between them. The CDR3 DNA reads TGTGCCAGCAGCCGGGGACCAGGCACAGATACGCAGTATTTT. The encoded protein is CASSRGPGTDTQYF. Complete variable domain (other parts from reference TRBV14 and TRBJ2-3): EAGVTQFPSHSVIEKGQTVTLRCDPISGHDNLYWYRRVMGKEIKFLLHFVKESKQDESGMPNNRFLAERTGGTYSTLKVQPAELEDSGVYFCASSRGPGTDTQYFGPGTRLTVL.

This chain links TRBV28 with TRBJ1-2; D remains unclear. This CDR3 region has 14 residues. Trimming took 6 bases from V and 1 from J, leaving 12 bases between them. CDR1 and CDR2 (germline): MDHEN, SYDVKM. The CDR3 sequence is CASSDTSYNYGYTF. CDR3 DNA: TGTGCCAGCAGCGACACGTCTTATAACTATGGCTACACCTTC.

This clone is a singleton in its sample. V gene TRBV5-1 combines with J gene TRBJ1-2; TRBD1 matches at 8 bases. Germline-derived CDR1 and CDR2 are SGHRS and YFSETQ. The CDR3 spans 14 residues. Trimming cost V 4 bases and J 2 bases; bases outside gene matches: 4. CDR3 nucleotide sequence: TGCGCCAGCAGCCCTGACAGGGGAAACTATGGCTACACCTTC. Its protein is CASSPDRGNYGYTF.

This chain uses TRBV12-3 or TRBV12-4 with TRBJ2-3, with D maybe TRBD2 (5 bases). CDR3 length equals 12 residues. Trimming took off 5 bases at V and 4 bases at J, with 7 bases between the two ends. CDR3 amino acids: CASSRGADTQYF. CDR3 DNA: TGTGCCAGCAGTCGGGGAGCAGATACGCAGTATTTT.

The rearrangement uses TRBV5-6 and TRBJ1-1; D not certain. This CDR3 is 13 amino acids long. Trimming pared 5 bases from V and 3 bases from J, leaving 11 bases between. Germline CDR1 and CDR2: SGHDT and YYEEEE. In DNA form, the CDR3 reads TGTGCCAGCAGGCCTCGGGCCGACACTGAAGCTTTCTTT. Translated: CASRPRADTEAFF.

The V call is TRBV30, the J call TRBJ2-7; D not certain. Per germline, CDR1 GTSNPN and CDR2 SVGIG (reference sequence). With 2 bases removed from V and 1 base from J, the gap between germline ends came to 9 bases. This CDR3 has 13 residues. The CDR3, as DNA: TGTGCCTGGAGTTTCGGGTCTTCCTACGAGCAGTACTTC. It encodes CAWSFGSSYEQYF.

The chain uses TRBV5-5 and TRBJ1-3; 12 nucleotides agree with TRBD1. V shed 0 bases, J shed 8 bases, and the junction held 3 bases outside the gene matches. The germline V gene encodes CDR1 SGHKS and CDR2 YYEKEE (reference sequence). The CDR3 is 15 amino acids. The CDR3 is CASSLVGQGADTIYF. In nucleotides, the CDR3 is TGTGCCAGCAGCTTGGTGGGACAGGGGGCGGACACCATATATTTT.

This rearrangement joins TRBV19 to TRBJ1-2; 10 bases are a match to TRBD1. Germline V gene sequence: CDR1 LNHDA, CDR2 SQIVND (reference sequence). The ends lost 1 base at V and 4 bases at J; junction bases unmatched: 9. CDR3 size: 17 residues. This chain's CDR3 is CASSIGGQGGGFYGYTF. In nucleotides, the CDR3 is TGTGCCAGTAGTATAGGTGGACAGGGGGGAGGATTCTATGGCTACACCTTC.

CDR3 sequence: CASSLTPSRQGLGEQYF. CDR3 in DNA: TGTGCCAGCTCACTCACCCCGTCGCGACAGGGTCTCGGGGAGCAGTACTTC. The chain recombines TRBV18 with TRBJ2-7, with 7 bases lining up with TRBD1. The CDR3 consists of 17 residues. The ends lost 4 bases at V and 7 bases at J; junction bases unmatched: 19. The V gene's germline CDR1 is KGHSH and CDR2 LQKENI.